The sequence of this TCR beta chain was determined in a study of STAT5B mutations in CD4+ large granular lymphocyte leukemia. The overall study: The CDR3 'QG' motif was associated with a particular HLA allele among healthy donors.

Findings and caveats of the study: No patients shared main leukemic clonotypes, though around 24% appeared at low frequency elsewhere. Patient CD4-sorted repertoires stayed more clonal than healthy ones after leukemic-clone removal.

Clones were sequenced by immunoSEQ multiplex PCR, and TCRdb holds only the in-frame ones, with some missing. This sample has roughly 34,000 clones, with around 80% found just once. This clone came up a few times. Its specificity is unknown. The material sequenced was CD4+ T cells from blood buffy coats. This TCR was sampled from a human donor in good health.

Written as DNA, the CDR3 is TGCGCCAGCAGCCCCGGGACAGGGCGAGAAAAACTGTTTTTT. Its translation is CASSPGTGREKLFF. The chain has TRBV4-1 and TRBJ1-4; the match to TRBD1 covers 9 bases. The CDR3 has 14 amino acids. Germline V lookup: CDR1 MGHRA, CDR2 YSYEKL. Trimming at V came to 4 bases and at J to 8 bases, leaving 5 bases not matched to a gene.